This entry describes one T cell receptor beta chain. Its matching antigen is unknown. This sample stems from a study of T-cell memory formation after mild COVID-19. V lost 3 bases and J lost 0, with 15 bases in between. This CDR3 region has 16 residues. TCRalpha and TCRbeta libraries used 5'RACE with constant-segment primers and UMIs. From the 5' RACE reads, TCRdb called clonotypes with MiXCR, one entry per CDR3 protein. The repertoire holds some 210,000 distinct CDR3 sequences, around 27% seen once, with around 10% in the top ten. Points from the study as a whole: Second-wave clones that peaked on day 37 lacked confirmed SARS-CoV-2 specificity. CD8+ contracting clones occupied EMRA, while CD4+ ones occupied mainly CM and EM.

Sequenced input: PBMCs or a T cell subset sorted from them (not recorded which). The chain employs TRBV12-3 or TRBV12-4 and TRBJ2-7, with D tentatively TRBD1 (6 bases). The source is an adult woman who had mild COVID-19 (a few samples of this study predate the infection). Cell type and time point are not known. As DNA, the CDR3 is TGTGCCAGCAGTTTTGAGGGGACAAAAGTCTCCTACGAGCAGTACTTC. The encoded protein is CASSFEGTKVSYEQYF.